The 20 T cell receptor beta chains reported below all come from one sample, sequenced in a study of blood T cell repertoires in COVID-19. TCRdb keeps only in-frame clones here, not all; method: immunoSEQ multiplex PCR. The sample lists 17,000 or so clones, approximately 85% occurring once. The sample comprised peripheral blood. These TCRs come from a man aged 35-49 years with active or convalescent COVID-19.

The V and J genes are TRBV4-1 and TRBJ1-5; D gene uncertain. The germline V gene encodes CDR1 MGHRA and CDR2 YSYEKL. This CDR3 is 14 amino acids long. The V and J ends lost 2 bases and 1 base respectively, with 6 bases between them. The CDR3 DNA is TGCGCCAGCAGCCAATGGCAGAGCAATCAGCCCCAGCATTTT. Translation gives CASSQWQSNQPQHF.

The chain couples TRBV7-6 to TRBJ2-3; tentatively, D is TRBD1 (5 bases). The CDR3 spans 16 residues. Trimming took 5 bases from V and 1 from J, leaving 16 bases between them. Germline CDR1 and CDR2: SGHVS and FNYEAQ. The CDR3 spells CASSDTGPSRTDTQYF. The CDR3 bases are TGTGCCAGCAGCGACACAGGTCCCAGTCGCACAGATACGCAGTATTTT.

The genes are TRBV18 and TRBJ2-5; TRBD2 agrees at 10 bases. With V trimmed by 1 base and J by 5 bases, 4 bases remained unmatched. The CDR3 length is 15 residues. The germline V gene encodes CDR1 KGHSH and CDR2 LQKENI. The CDR3: CASSPRPSGGETQYF. The CDR3 bases are TGTGCCAGCTCACCACGTCCTAGCGGGGGTGAGACCCAGTACTTC.

CDR3 nucleotide sequence: TGTGCCAGCAGTGCGCGGGGCGGGGGAACAGTCGGCTACACCTTC. Residues: CASSARGGGTVGYTF. V and J are TRBV6-2 or TRBV6-3 and TRBJ1-2, with D possibly matching TRBD1 (5 bases). The CDR3 is 15 residues long. V shed 5 bases and J shed 8 bases, with 21 bases lying between them. The germline CDR1 and CDR2 sequences are MNHEY and SVGEGT.

V usage is TRBV2 and J usage is TRBJ1-2; TRBD1 matches at 7 bases. Germline CDR1 and CDR2: SNHLY and FYNNEI. There are 13 residues in the CDR3. J was trimmed by 2 bases and V by 5 bases; bases with no gene match: 2. In DNA form, the CDR3 reads TGTGCCAGCAGTCGGGACAGCAACTATGGCTACACCTTC. This translates into CASSRDSNYGYTF.

This rearrangement joins TRBV4-3 to TRBJ1-5, with TRBD1 as a possible D gene (5 bases). V was trimmed by 1 base and J by 4 bases, leaving 17 bases between them. The CDR3 contains 17 residues. CDR1 LGHNA and CDR2 YSLEER come from the germline V gene. The CDR3 protein is CASSQAYRIQRNQPQHF. Here the CDR3 DNA reads TGCGCCAGCAGCCAAGCTTACAGGATCCAGAGAAATCAGCCCCAGCATTTT.

The rearrangement uses TRBV27 and TRBJ1-5; the match to TRBD1 covers 7 bases. Looked up from germline, CDR1 is MNHEY and CDR2 is SMNVEV (reference sequence). The CDR3 is 14 amino acids. J gave up 3 bases and V 8 bases, and 7 bases lay outside the gene matches. Written as DNA, the CDR3 is TGTGCCAGCTCAGACAGGGATAACAATCAGCCCCAGCATTTT. As protein: CASSDRDNNQPQHF.

This chain joins TRBV5-1 and TRBJ2-7; D perhaps matches TRBD2 (6 bases). Germline V gene sequence: CDR1 SGHRS, CDR2 YFSETQ. There are 15 residues in the CDR3. Trimming left V 3 bases short and J 2 bases short, with 15 bases between. The CDR3 loop reads CASSWAGQVPYEQYF. As DNA, the CDR3 is TGCGCCAGCAGCTGGGCGGGGCAGGTTCCCTACGAGCAGTACTTC.

Here the CDR3 DNA reads TGTGCCAGCAGCCAATCAAGAACAGGGGTTTACTATGGCTACACCTTC. Its protein is CASSQSRTGVYYGYTF. The rearrangement joins TRBV16 to TRBJ1-2; 7 bases line up with TRBD1. Trimming took 0 bases from V and 3 from J; bases not matched to a gene: 7. This CDR3 spans 16 amino acids. CDR1 is KGHSY, CDR2 FQNENV, per germline.

The V gene is TRBV2, the J gene TRBJ1-5; 10 positions match TRBD1. The CDR3 runs to 14 residues. Losses at the gene ends were 8 bases for V and 3 bases for J; bases not matched to a gene: 4. CDR1 is SNHLY, CDR2 FYNNEI, per germline. The CDR3 DNA is TGTGCCAGCGGAGGGACAGGGGACAATCAGCCCCAGCATTTT. As protein: CASGGTGDNQPQHF.

The rearrangement uses TRBV18 and TRBJ1-5; the match to TRBD1 covers 7 bases. Trimming cost V 3 bases and J 5 bases; bases outside gene matches: 7. The CDR3 runs 15 residues. The V gene's germline CDR1 is KGHSH and CDR2 LQKENI. CDR3 protein: CASSPLGQAYQPQHF. The CDR3 nucleotides are TGTGCCAGCTCACCCTTAGGACAGGCATATCAGCCCCAGCATTTT.

The chain carries TRBV9 and TRBJ1-1; no definite D call. The CDR3 is made up of 13 amino acids. The germline V gene encodes CDR1 SGDLS and CDR2 YYNGEE. V lost 0 bases and J lost 7, with 10 bases in between. The CDR3 DNA sequence: TGTGCCAGCAGCGTAGCCGTAGAGGGTGAAGCTTTCTTT. Its protein product is CASSVAVEGEAFF.

Concerning this clone: Mismatch with germline at one junction end may stem from a read error. V usage is TRBV3-1 (or the pseudogene TRBV3-2) and J usage is TRBJ1-6, with 8 bases aligning to TRBD1. The CDR3 runs to 16 residues. Germline-derived CDR1 and CDR2 are LGHDT and YNNKEL (reference sequence). The CDR3 nucleotides read TGTGCCAGCAGCAAAGATATAACAGGGGGTAGGTCACCCCTCCACTTT. Its translation: CASSKDITGGRSPLHF.

The chain carries TRBV25-1 and TRBJ2-1; D is undetermined. The CDR3 totals 15 residues. Germline V CDR1 and CDR2: MGHDK, SYGVNS. V was clipped by 5 bases and J by 3 bases, with 14 bases between them. DNA for the CDR3: TGTGCCAGCAGTCTTAGTACGTTTTACTACAATGAGCAGTTCTTC. Amino acids: CASSLSTFYYNEQFF.

The chain is built from TRBV28 and TRBJ2-7, with a weak D call TRBD1 (5 bases). The CDR3 sequence is 14 residues long. V was clipped by 6 bases and J by 3 bases, with 15 bases between them. Germline CDR1 reads MDHEN; CDR2 reads SYDVKM. This chain's CDR3 is CASRSAQGFYEQYF. CDR3 coding DNA: TGTGCCAGCAGGTCCGCTCAGGGTTTCTACGAGCAGTACTTC.

The V call is TRBV10-3, the J call TRBJ1-2; D gene ambiguous. Germline V gives CDR1 ENHRY, CDR2 SYGVKD. The CDR3 loop spans 15 amino acids. V lost 3 bases, J lost 0 bases, and 11 bases lay in between. The CDR3 loop is CAISEQPNANYGYTF. The CDR3 DNA sequence: TGTGCCATCAGTGAACAACCAAACGCTAACTATGGCTACACCTTC.

This clone was picked up one time. The J gene is TRBJ2-3, the V gene TRBV5-1, with TRBD2 identical over 12 bases. Germline V gene sequence: CDR1 SGHRS, CDR2 YFSETQ. V shed 4 bases, J shed 4 bases, and the junction held 4 bases outside the gene matches. This CDR3 is built from 15 residues. The CDR3 protein is CASSDPSGGADTQYF. DNA for the CDR3: TGCGCCAGCAGCGACCCTAGCGGGGGGGCAGATACGCAGTATTTT.

This clone was counted only a few times. The chain links TRBV5-8 to TRBJ2-5; D perhaps matches TRBD2 (6 bases). This CDR3 has 14 amino acids. Germline V gives CDR1 SGHTS, CDR2 YDEGEE. Trimming removed 4 bases from V and 5 bases from J, with 15 bases in between. The CDR3 bases are TGTGCCAGCAGCGCGGACGCGGGGTGGGAGACCCAGTACTTC. Translated: CASSADAGWETQYF. The whole variable domain, filled in from reference TRBV5-8 and TRBJ2-5, reads EAGVTQSPTHLIKTRGQQATLRCSPISGHTSVYWYQQALGLGLQFLLWYDEGEERNRGNFPPRFSGRQFPNYSSELNVNALELEDSALYLCASSADAGWETQYFGPGTRLLVL.

This chain uses TRBV5-1 with TRBJ2-5; 11 nucleotides match TRBD2. Per germline, CDR1 SGHRS and CDR2 YFSETQ. This CDR3 is built from 18 residues. Trimming at V came to 0 bases and at J to 2 bases, leaving 9 bases not matched to a gene. For the CDR3, the DNA is TGCGCCAGCAGCTTGGGGTCTAGCGGGGGGCCGCGACAAGAGACCCAGTACTTC. Translated, it gives CASSLGSSGGPRQETQYF.

Judged by abundance, this clone is medium-sized. The chain has TRBV11-2 and TRBJ1-1; D is possibly TRBD1 (5 bases). Germline lookup yields CDR1 SGHAT and CDR2 FQNNGV. With 3 bases removed from V and 5 bases from J, the gap between germline ends came to 16 bases. There are 15 residues in the CDR3. This chain's CDR3 is CASSLDLGLETEAFF. For the CDR3, the DNA is TGTGCCAGCAGCTTGGACCTGGGGCTGGAGACTGAAGCTTTCTTT.